Listed below are T cell receptor beta chains from one sample, sequenced in a study of T cell responses to AZD1222 COVID-19 vaccine. TCRdb keeps only in-frame clones here, not all; method: immunoSEQ multiplex PCR. The sample yields about 140,000 clones, around 90% seen once. The sample was peripheral blood, taken on day 0 of AZD1222 vaccination. All receptors come from an adult in good health. Both conserved end residues are part of each CDR3. D genes are given only for firm matches. Expanded clones are given a class, and other clones once, few, many or no size at all.

>-|TRBV7-9|-|TRBJ2-7
TGTGCCAGCAGTCGGGACGGCTACGAGCAGTACTTC
CASSRDGYEQYF
>-|TRBV7-9|-|TRBJ2-2
TGTGCCAGCAGCTTAGGGAACTACCCCGGGGAGCTGTTTTTT
CASSLGNYPGELFF
>-|TRBV19|-|TRBJ1-1
TGTGCCAGTAGTATTGGCCAGAACACTGAAGCTTTCTTT
CASSIGQNTEAFF
>-|TRBV7-6|-|TRBJ2-3
TGTGCCAGCAGCCATCGGGACTCCCTCACAGATACGCAGTATTTT
CASSHRDSLTDTQYF
>-|TRBV2|-|TRBJ2-7
TGTGCCAGCCCAAGGACAGAGGCCTACGAGCAGTACTTC
CASPRTEAYEQYF
>-|TRBV3-1/TRBV3-2|-|TRBJ1-5
TGTGCCAGCAGCCAAGAACCCGGGTATAGCAATCAGCCCCAGCATTTT
CASSQEPGYSNQPQHF
>TRBD2|TRBV5-1|-|TRBJ2-5
TGCGCCAGCAGCCCATCGGGGACTAGCGGGAGCGGGGCCCAGTACTTC
CASSPSGTSGSGAQYF
>-|TRBV9|-|TRBJ2-2
TGTGCCAGCAGCGTAGGGGGCGCCGGGGAGCTGTTTTTT
CASSVGGAGELFF
>-|TRBV28|-|TRBJ2-7
TGTGCCAGCGGATCAGCGGGCAGCCGATCCTACGAGCAGTACTTC
CASGSAGSRSYEQYF
>TRBD2|TRBV6-5|-|TRBJ2-7
TGTGCCAGCACCATTCCGGGCGTGGGGGGGTACGAGCAGTACTTC
CASTIPGVGGYEQYF
>-|TRBV7-2|few|TRBJ2-7
TGTGCCAGCAGCCTGGACTGGAACGAGCAGTACTTC
CASSLDWNEQYF
>-|TRBV9|-|TRBJ1-5
TGTGCCAGCAGCACGAGAAAAGGTGCTGGGGAGCCCCAGCATTTT
CASSTRKGAGEPQHF
>TRBD1|TRBV28|-|TRBJ2-7
TGTGCCAGCAGCCCCCGGACAGGCAGCTCCTACGAGCAGTACTTC
CASSPRTGSSYEQYF
>-|TRBV28|few|TRBJ1-1
TGTGCCAGCACTTCCGGGGGGGGCAGGACTGAAGCTTTCTTT
CASTSGGGRTEAFF
>TRBD1|TRBV7-8|-|TRBJ1-5
TGTGCCAGCAGCTGGGACAGGGGGCTGGGTCAGCCCCAGCATTTT
CASSWDRGLGQPQHF
>-|TRBV19|-|TRBJ1-2
TGTGCCAGTAGTATTCGCGGGCCCCGAGCTAACTATGGCTACACCTTC
CASSIRGPRANYGYTF
>TRBD2|TRBV4-1|-|TRBJ2-3
TGCGCCAGCAGCCAATTTAGGTCTAGCGGGACTGCAGATACGCAGTATTTT
CASSQFRSSGTADTQYF
>TRBD1|TRBV9|-|TRBJ1-2
TGTGCCAGCAGCGTAAGGCAGGGGGCTTTGAGGAATGGCTACACCTTC
CASSVRQGALRNGYTF
>-|TRBV3-1/TRBV3-2|-|TRBJ1-2
TGTGCCAGCAGCCAAGATCTTCGTCGGGGTGGCTATGGCTACACCTTC
CASSQDLRRGGYGYTF
>-|TRBV4-1|few|TRBJ1-1
TGCGCCAGCAGCCAAGATCCAGGGGCCTTCACTGAAGCTTTCTTT
CASSQDPGAFTEAFF
>-|TRBV24-1|once|TRBJ1-5
TGTGCCACCAGTGATAGCCTAGGGGTTACGGGCCCCCAGCATTTT
CATSDSLGVTGPQHF
>-|TRBV24-1|-|TRBJ2-5
TGTGCCACCAGTGATCCCACAGCCTACCAAGAGACCCAGTACTTC
CATSDPTAYQETQYF
>TRBD2|TRBV28|-|TRBJ2-3
TGTGCCAGCAGTTTGAGCACTAGCGGGGGAGATACGCAGTATTTT
CASSLSTSGGDTQYF
>-|TRBV5-6|once|TRBJ1-1
TGTGCCAGCAGCGAACCCGGGACGGTGAACACTGAAGCTTTCTTT
CASSEPGTVNTEAFF
>-|TRBV5-6|-|TRBJ1-1
TGTGCCAGCAGCCAGGGAGTCTACACTGAAGCTTTCTTT
CASSQGVYTEAFF
>-|TRBV7-2|few|TRBJ2-3
TGTGCCAGCAGCTTGTTGAGGACAGCCTTCCTTCGTAGCACAGATACGCAGTATTTT
CASSLLRTAFLRSTDTQYF
>TRBD1|TRBV20-1|once|TRBJ1-1
TGCAGTGCTAGTGTCGCAGGGGGGAACACTGAAGCTTTCTTT
CSASVAGGNTEAFF
>-|TRBV14|-|TRBJ2-5
TGTGCCAGCAGCCAAGAATGGCCCCCCGTGGAGACCCAGTACTTC
CASSQEWPPVETQYF
>TRBD1|TRBV7-9|-|TRBJ2-7
TGTGCCAGCAGCTTCCGGACAGGGGGAAACTCCTACGAGCAGTACTTC
CASSFRTGGNSYEQYF
>TRBD1|TRBV24-1|-|TRBJ2-2
TGTGCCACCAGACGGACAGGGGACACCGGGGAGCTGTTTTTT
CATRRTGDTGELFF
>-|TRBV5-1|-|TRBJ2-3
TGCGCCAGCAGCTTGAAGACAGATACGCAGTATTTT
CASSLKTDTQYF
>TRBD2|TRBV19|-|TRBJ2-1
TGTGCCAGTAGGTCTCTAGCGGGAGCTTGGAATGAGCAGTTCTTC
CASRSLAGAWNEQFF
>-|TRBV4-2|-|TRBJ1-2
TGTGCCAGCAGCCGAGAAATTGGCAGTAACTATGGCTACACCTTC
CASSREIGSNYGYTF
>-|TRBV6-2/TRBV6-3|-|TRBJ1-1
TGTGCCAGCAGTTTTTTGAGACAAATGAACACTGAAGCTTTCTTT
CASSFLRQMNTEAFF
>-|TRBV11-2|-|TRBJ1-6
TGTGCCAGCAGCCTAAGAGTCGGGATGTCCGATTCACCCCTTCACTTT
CASSLRVGMSDSPLHF
>-|TRBV24-1|-|TRBJ1-5
TGTGCCACCAGTGATAATGCAGGGTTTCAGCCCCAGCATTTT
CATSDNAGFQPQHF
>-|TRBV28|-|TRBJ2-3
TGTGCCAGCAGTCCTACCGGGTCGTACACAGATACGCAGTATTTT
CASSPTGSYTDTQYF